Each of the 23 T cell receptor beta chains below was sequenced from the same sample in a study of shared clonotypes between healthy human individuals. TCRdb's copy holds only in-frame clones and misses some; the assay was immunoSEQ multiplex PCR. The sample yields 2,100,000 or so clones, approximately 94% seen once. What was sequenced was naive CD4+ T cells sorted from blood. The subset denotes: CD45RA+ positively selected. The receptor source for this set is a man between 18 and 35 years old in good health.

This clone was detected only once. This sample includes further DNA sequences coding for the same CDR3. The genes are TRBV5-1 and TRBJ1-1; 8 positions agree with TRBD1. The CDR3 loop spans 13 amino acids. With V trimmed by 4 bases and J by 2 bases, 1 base remained unmatched. Germline V gives CDR1 SGHRS, CDR2 YFSETQ. CDR3 sequence (DNA): TGCGCCAGCAGCGGACAGGGAAACACTGAAGCTTTCTTT. Protein: CASSGQGNTEAFF.

The CDR3 DNA reads TGTGCCAGCAGCTGGGGTCCGGGGGTGCAGTACTTC. It codes for CASSWGPGVQYF. The rearrangement joins TRBV5-4 to TRBJ2-7, with D possibly matching TRBD2 (6 bases). This CDR3 has 12 residues. Germline V gene lookup returns CDR1 SGHNT and CDR2 YYREEE (reference sequence). The V end was cut by 3 bases, the J end by 9 bases, with 13 bases between.

V and J are TRBV5-1 and TRBJ1-2; D is unresolved. This CDR3 region has 12 residues. The V and J ends lost 0 bases and 7 bases respectively, with 7 bases between them. From germline, CDR1 is SGHRS and CDR2 YFSETQ. CDR3 DNA sequence: TGCGCCAGCAGCTTGGATGGGCTTGGCTACACCTTC. It yields the protein CASSLDGLGYTF.

The gene calls are TRBV5-6 and TRBJ2-1; D not certain. CDR1 and CDR2 (germline): SGHDT, YYEEEE. V gave up 0 bases and J gave up 6 bases, with 10 bases separating them. This CDR3 spans 14 amino acids. CDR3 nucleotide sequence: TGTGCCAGCAGCTTGGTTTCAGGTGGCAATGAGCAGTTCTTC. This encodes CASSLVSGGNEQFF.

The genes are TRBV6-1 and TRBJ1-2; D gene unclear. Germline loops: CDR1 MNHNS, CDR2 SASEGT. V was trimmed by 7 bases and J by 11 bases, leaving 20 bases between them. The CDR3 length is 13 residues. CDR3 in DNA: TGTGCCAGCACGGGGATGGCTTCGTGGATGTACACCTTC. It codes for CASTGMASWMYTF.

The genes are TRBV6-6 and TRBJ2-3; D not resolved. Trimming took off 6 bases at V and 8 bases at J, with 12 bases between the two ends. The CDR3 contains 12 residues. Looked up from germline, CDR1 is MNHNY and CDR2 is SVGAGI (reference sequence). CDR3 DNA sequence: TGTGCCAGCAGCCCCCCAGGTCTTACGCAGTATTTT. This encodes CASSPPGLTQYF.

The chain recombines TRBV11-2 with TRBJ2-3; no firm D call. The CDR3 is 14 residues long. Germline loops: CDR1 SGHAT, CDR2 FQNNGV. Trimming shortened V by 5 bases and J by 8 bases, and 17 bases separated the two germline ends. This CDR3 is CASSPGLASGTQYF. Here the CDR3 DNA reads TGTGCCAGCAGCCCCGGCCTGGCGTCGGGTACGCAGTATTTT.

The genes are TRBV28 and TRBJ1-5; D is unresolved. The CDR3 spans 12 residues. The germline CDR1 and CDR2 sequences are MDHEN and SYDVKM. Trimming removed 5 bases at V and 6 bases at J, with 8 bases between. CDR3: CASSPTPQPQHF. The CDR3 nucleotides are TGTGCCAGCAGTCCCACGCCTCAGCCCCAGCATTTT.

The chain couples TRBV7-9 to TRBJ1-1; D not certain. The CDR3 runs to 15 residues. Trimming took off 5 bases at V and 0 bases at J, with 13 bases between the two ends. Germline V gives CDR1 SEHNR, CDR2 FQNEAQ (reference sequence). The CDR3 bases are TGTGCCAGCAGCGCCGCGGGAGGGCTGAACACTGAAGCTTTCTTT. It codes for CASSAAGGLNTEAFF.

The genes are TRBV30 and TRBJ2-7; D is possibly TRBD1 or TRBD2 (5 bases each). The CDR3 consists of 15 residues. CDR1 GTSNPN and CDR2 SVGIG come from the germline V gene (reference sequence). V lost 0 bases and J lost 1, with 13 bases in between. The CDR3 spells CAWSVGASGSYEQYF. In DNA, the CDR3 is TGTGCCTGGAGTGTAGGGGCCAGCGGTTCCTACGAGCAGTACTTC.

V usage is TRBV14 and J usage is TRBJ2-7; 9 bases line up with TRBD2. The J segment lost 3 bases and the V segment lost 4 bases, leaving 13 bases of the junction unmatched. CDR3 length: 17 amino acids. Germline CDR1 is SGHDN and CDR2 is FVKESK. CDR3 in DNA: TGTGCCAGCAGCCCGAAGCGCGCCGGAGCGGGAGGCTACGAGCAGTACTTC. This gives the protein CASSPKRAGAGGYEQYF.

The CDR3 bases are TGCAGCGTCGAAAGGGGATTAACCACTGAAGCTTTCTTT. Amino acids: CSVERGLTTEAFF. This chain connects TRBV29-1 to TRBJ1-1; maybe TRBD1 (5 bases). Trimming cost V 6 bases and J 4 bases, with 15 bases left between them. In germline, CDR1 is SQVTM, CDR2 ANQGSEA. The CDR3 has 13 residues.

The rearrangement links TRBV30 to TRBJ2-7; D uncertain. The CDR3 consists of 14 residues. Trimming shortened V by 0 bases and J by 2 bases, and 11 bases separated the two germline ends. Germline CDR1 and CDR2: GTSNPN and SVGIG (reference sequence). The CDR3 region is CAWSVGPTTYEQYF. CDR3 coding DNA: TGTGCCTGGAGTGTAGGTCCGACGACCTACGAGCAGTACTTC.

The rearrangement uses TRBV6-5 and TRBJ1-6; D is unresolved. The germline V and J ends were trimmed by 0 bases and 8 bases, with 8 bases remaining between them. The CDR3 runs to 14 residues. The germline V gene encodes CDR1 MNHEY and CDR2 SVGAGI. The CDR3 protein is CASSYSSTDSPLHF. CDR3 coding DNA: TGTGCCAGCAGTTACTCGTCTACAGATTCACCCCTCCACTTT.

V gene TRBV6-1 combines with J gene TRBJ1-1; TRBD1 agrees at 7 bases. Germline values: CDR1 MNHNS, CDR2 SASEGT. This CDR3 is built from 15 residues. The junction had 10 bases not matched to a gene; V was cut back by 8 bases and J by 1 base. CDR3 residues: CASARQGTSNTEAFF. CDR3 nucleotides: TGTGCCAGCGCCAGACAGGGAACTTCGAACACTGAAGCTTTCTTT.

V gene TRBV4-1 combines with J gene TRBJ1-3, with a tentative D call TRBD1 (5 bases). V was trimmed by 0 bases and J by 0 bases, leaving 9 bases between them. The CDR3 extends over 16 amino acids. Germline V CDR1 and CDR2: MGHRA, YSYEKL. The CDR3 DNA reads as TGCGCCAGCAGCCAAGATTCGACAGTCTCTGGAAACACCATATATTTT. Amino acids: CASSQDSTVSGNTIYF.

The V and J genes are TRBV7-9 and TRBJ2-6; perhaps TRBD1 as D (6 bases). V lost 4 bases and J 0 bases, leaving 7 bases between the germline ends. The CDR3 runs to 15 residues. The germline V gene encodes CDR1 SEHNR and CDR2 FQNEAQ (reference sequence). The CDR3 coding sequence is TGTGCCAGCAGCTCGGACAGCTCTGGGGCCAACGTCCTGACTTTC. Its protein product is CASSSDSSGANVLTF. The full variable domain, rest sourced from reference TRBV7-9 and TRBJ2-6, is DTGVSQNPRHKITKRGQNVTFRCDPISEHNRLYWYRQTLGQGPEFLTYFQNEAQLEKSRLLSDRFSAERPKGSFSTLEIQRTEQGDSAMYLCASSSDSSGANVLTFGAGSRLTVL.

This rearrangement joins TRBV19 to TRBJ2-3; TRBD2 might be the D (5 bases). The V end was cut by 3 bases, the J end by 0 bases, with 13 bases between. The length of the CDR3 is 16 residues. CDR1 LNHDA and CDR2 SQIVND come from the germline V gene (reference sequence). The CDR3 nucleotides read TGTGCCAGTAGTATGGGTTGGGGAGATAGCACAGATACGCAGTATTTT. Protein: CASSMGWGDSTDTQYF.

The rearrangement links TRBV6-1 to TRBJ2-7; 14 nucleotides line up with TRBD2. V lost 7 bases, J lost 10 bases, and 6 bases stayed unmatched. The CDR3 has 13 amino acids. The germline CDR1 and CDR2 sequences are MNHNS and SASEGT. This CDR3 reads CASIGTSGGPQYF. CDR3 nucleotides: TGTGCCAGCATAGGGACTAGCGGGGGCCCTCAGTACTTC.

This chain links TRBV18 with TRBJ1-1; unclear D gene. Trimming stripped 3 bases from V and 0 bases from J, with 17 bases between. The CDR3 is made up of 17 amino acids. Per germline, CDR1 KGHSH and CDR2 LQKENI. The CDR3 protein is CASSPQPLSPMNTEAFF. CDR3 nucleotides: TGTGCCAGCTCACCCCAACCCTTGTCCCCCATGAACACTGAAGCTTTCTTT.

The chain links TRBV7-2 to TRBJ1-2; 9 bases align to TRBD1. CDR3 size: 14 residues. V shed 0 bases and J 8 bases; nucleotides not matched to a gene: 4. Per germline, CDR1 SGHTA and CDR2 FQGNSA. The CDR3 DNA reads TGTGCCAGCAGCTTAGCACAGGGGGCAGGGGGCTACACCTTC. Translated: CASSLAQGAGGYTF.

V usage is TRBV4-3 and J usage is TRBJ2-4, with D hard to call. In germline, CDR1 is LGHNA, CDR2 YSLEER. V lost 0 bases and J 1 base, leaving 7 bases between the germline ends. The CDR3 runs to 15 residues. CDR3 in DNA: TGCGCCAGCAGCCAAGATTTGGGTGCCAAAAACATTCAGTACTTC. It translates to CASSQDLGAKNIQYF.

This clone appeared a single time. The V gene is TRBV29-1, the J gene TRBJ1-2, with D tentatively TRBD1 (5 bases). The CDR3 is made up of 11 amino acids. The germline gives CDR1 SQVTM, CDR2 ANQGSEA. CDR3: CITQESGGYTF. In DNA form, the CDR3 reads TGCATTACACAGGAGTCGGGTGGCTACACCTTC. The full variable domain, in which reference TRBV29-1 and TRBJ1-2 provide the parts outside the CDR3, is SAVISQKPSRDICQRGTSLTIQCQVDSQVTMMFWYRQQPGQSLTLIATANQGSEATYESGFVIDKFPISRPNLTFSTLTVSNMSPEDSSIYLCITQESGGYTFGSGTRLTVV.